Here is one T cell receptor beta chain with its context. TCRdb recomputed calls from the RACE reads with MiXCR, one row per CDR3 protein. The table has about 140,000 distinct CDR3 sequences, approximately 12% seen once. Time point noted: patch test 2, 6 weeks after DPC sensitization. Treatment of the sample: therapeutic diphenylcyclopropenone sensitization with weekly scalp DPC. This entry is derived from a study of human T cells and chemical hapten exposure. At the level of the study: The patients, most of them female, presented with alopecia areata, totalis or universalis.

This specimen consisted of whole blood, obtained in connection with sensitization to the hapten diphenylcyclopropenone (DPC). This TCR was recovered from a woman aged 45-59 years with alopecia areata. Some clones in this sample may be carry-over from other donors' samples.

The CDR3 nucleotides are TGTGCCAGCAGCGCCGCCGGGACGGGGAATCAGCCCCAGCATTTT. Protein: CASSAAGTGNQPQHF. The chain recombines TRBV25-1 with TRBJ1-5, with D tentatively TRBD1 (5 bases). Germline assignment: CDR1 MGHDK and CDR2 SYGVNS. The CDR3 is 15 residues long. V was pared by 6 bases and J by 4 bases, with 16 bases between.